This TCR beta chain was profiled in a study of blood T cell repertoires in COVID-19. Study-level background: In each case, the material was cDNA or gDNA derived from T cells, B-cell-depleted T cells, or PBMCs.

The V gene's germline CDR1 is MGHRA and CDR2 YSYEKL. Trimming cost V 5 bases and J 2 bases; bases outside gene matches: 6. The CDR3 has 15 residues. Sequenced by immunoSEQ multiplex PCR; TCRdb stores in-frame clones only, minus some. The sample holds about 140,000 clones, 80% to 90% seen once. This clone appeared once. The sample taken for sequencing was peripheral blood. The origin of this receptor is a woman aged 45-65 years with acute or convalescent COVID-19. The chain couples TRBV4-1 to TRBJ1-5, with 7 bases aligning to TRBD1. CDR3 coding DNA: TGCGCCAGCAGCACAGGGGAAGGGGGCAATCAGCCCCAGCATTTT. Amino acid sequence: CASSTGEGGNQPQHF.